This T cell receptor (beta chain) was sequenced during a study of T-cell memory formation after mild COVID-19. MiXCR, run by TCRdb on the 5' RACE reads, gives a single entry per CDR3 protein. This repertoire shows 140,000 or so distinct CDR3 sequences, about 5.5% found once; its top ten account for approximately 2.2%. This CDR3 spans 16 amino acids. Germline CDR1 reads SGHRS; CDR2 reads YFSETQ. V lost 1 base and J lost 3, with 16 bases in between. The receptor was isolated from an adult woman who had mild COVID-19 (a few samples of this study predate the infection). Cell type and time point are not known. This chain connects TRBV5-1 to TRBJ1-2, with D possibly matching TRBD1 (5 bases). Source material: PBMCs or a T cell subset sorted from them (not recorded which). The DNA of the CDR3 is TGCGCCAGCAGCTTGATTGGGTCCCTAGGGGACTATGGCTACACCTTC. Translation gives CASSLIGSLGDYGYTF.